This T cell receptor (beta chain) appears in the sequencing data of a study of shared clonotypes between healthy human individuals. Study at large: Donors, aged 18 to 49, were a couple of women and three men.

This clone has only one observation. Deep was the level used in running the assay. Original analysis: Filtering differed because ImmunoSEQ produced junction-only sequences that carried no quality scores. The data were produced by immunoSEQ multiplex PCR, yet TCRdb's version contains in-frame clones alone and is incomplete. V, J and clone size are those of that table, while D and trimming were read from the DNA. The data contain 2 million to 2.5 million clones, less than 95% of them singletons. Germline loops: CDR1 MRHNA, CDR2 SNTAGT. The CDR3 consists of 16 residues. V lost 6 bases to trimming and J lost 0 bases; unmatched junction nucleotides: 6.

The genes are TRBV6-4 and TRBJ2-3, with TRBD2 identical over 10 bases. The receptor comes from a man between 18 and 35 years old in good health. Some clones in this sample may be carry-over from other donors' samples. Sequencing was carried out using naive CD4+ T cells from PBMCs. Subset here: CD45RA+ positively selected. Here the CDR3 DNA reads TGTGCCAGCAGCCTCCGGACTAGCGGAAGCACAGATACGCAGTATTTT. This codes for CASSLRTSGSTDTQYF.